The T cell receptor (beta chain) under discussion was sequenced for a study of molecular identifiers for immune sequencing clone quantification. Trimming took 4 bases from V and 3 from J, leaving 10 bases between them. This CDR3 comprises 12 residues. Germline CDR1 is SQVTM and CDR2 is ANQGSEA. TCRdb redid the calling of the PCR reads with MiXCR, one entry per CDR3 protein. This table has some 590,000 distinct CDR3 sequences, over 25% appearing once. Using a CD8+CD4-CCR7+CD45RA+ phenotype, naive CD8 T cells were sorted. As concerns this clonotype: Given a much more abundant clone one base away, this may be a read error.

V and J are TRBV29-1 and TRBJ2-7, with D possibly being TRBD2 (5 bases). The sequence came from a human donor in good health. Some libraries in this study had Jurkat cell RNA spiked in. The material sequenced was naive CD8+ T cells from blood, with Jurkat cell RNA spiked in. Stated subset: FACS-sorted CD8+CD4-CCR7+CD45RA+ naive T cells. CDR3 amino acids: CSVGGEGYEQYF. CDR3 nucleotides: TGCAGCGTTGGAGGTGAGGGCTACGAGCAGTACTTC.